The 21 T cell receptor beta chains given below trace back to one sample, sequenced in a study of Ad26.COV2.S vaccination and SARS-CoV-2 variants. Indicated treatment: about 20 received Ad26.COV2.S at low or high dose, single or two shots; about 5 received placebo; per-sample allocation not given. Samples came from day 63 after the first vaccine or placebo injection. Libraries were prepared by immunoSEQ multiplex PCR; TCRdb keeps only in-frame clonotypes and omits some of them. Here the sample spans about 400,000 clones, around 82% being singletons. The specimen was peripheral blood, collected in a trial of Ad26.COV2.S vaccine versus placebo. The receptors stem from a person aged 18-60 years who received the Ad26.COV2.S COVID-19 vaccine or a placebo.

The chain combines TRBV29-1 with TRBJ2-3; 9 bases fit TRBD2. Germline V gives CDR1 SQVTM, CDR2 ANQGSEA. This CDR3 has 14 amino acids. V lost 5 bases to trimming and J lost 4 bases; unmatched junction nucleotides: 7. The CDR3 region is CSVYRGRAADTQYF. CDR3 coding DNA: TGCAGCGTTTATCGCGGGAGGGCCGCAGATACGCAGTATTTT.

The genes are TRBV18 and TRBJ1-1; D is undetermined. Germline values: CDR1 KGHSH, CDR2 LQKENI. The CDR3 spans 13 residues. With 3 bases removed from V and 1 base from J, the gap between germline ends came to 6 bases. The CDR3 here is CASSPAGNTEAFF. Written as DNA, the CDR3 is TGTGCCAGCTCACCGGCGGGGAACACTGAAGCTTTCTTT.

This clone has more than one count but fewer than ten. The V and J genes are TRBV6-4 and TRBJ1-6; 7 bases map to TRBD1. This CDR3 contains 13 residues. Trimming removed 9 bases from V and 9 bases from J; junction bases left unmatched: 8. Per germline, CDR1 MRHNA and CDR2 SNTAGT. Written as DNA, the CDR3 is TGTGCCAGTACTACAGGGGCCGGTTCACCCCTCCACTTT. Residues: CASTTGAGSPLHF.

V is TRBV7-9 and J is TRBJ2-3; 9 bases map to TRBD2. Germline CDR1 SEHNR, CDR2 FQNEAQ (reference sequence). The CDR3 has 15 amino acids. Unmatched junction bases numbered 7, after V lost 2 bases and J lost 7 bases. The CDR3 nucleotides are TGTGCCAGCAGCTTAAGGGCGGGGGGGCCGCATACGCAGTATTTT. This translates into CASSLRAGGPHTQYF. Full variable domain (rest looked up from reference TRBV7-9 and TRBJ2-3): DTGVSQNPRHKITKRGQNVTFRCDPISEHNRLYWYRQTLGQGPEFLTYFQNEAQLEKSRLLSDRFSAERPKGSFSTLEIQRTEQGDSAMYLCASSLRAGGPHTQYFGPGTRLTVL.

In this sample, this clone turned up once. The chain is built from TRBV29-1 and TRBJ1-2, with D hard to call. Germline values: CDR1 SQVTM, CDR2 ANQGSEA. Between the trimmed V and J ends, which lost 4 bases and 2 bases, there was a span of 14 bases. The CDR3 runs 14 residues. CDR3 bases: TGCAGCGTTGTTCCGGGGTCAGCGAACTATGGCTACACCTTC. It is translated as CSVVPGSANYGYTF.

The sample holds one count of this clone. V and J are TRBV7-9 and TRBJ1-5; TRBD1 is a possible D gene (5 bases). The V and J ends lost 5 bases and 5 bases respectively, with 10 bases between them. The CDR3 has 13 amino acids. CDR1 is SEHNR, CDR2 FQNEAQ, per germline (reference sequence). CDR3: CASSLFRDQPQHF. The DNA for the CDR3 is TGTGCCAGCAGCCTCTTCAGGGATCAGCCCCAGCATTTT.

The CDR3 loop reads CASTLLTVNTEAFF. In DNA form, the CDR3 reads TGTGCCAGCACCCTCTTGACAGTGAACACTGAAGCTTTCTTT. The chain has TRBV2 and TRBJ1-1; weak D call: TRBD1 (5 bases). Germline lookup yields CDR1 SNHLY and CDR2 FYNNEI. The CDR3 totals 14 residues. The V end lost 7 bases, the J end lost 0 bases, and 12 bases lay between the germline ends.

Of note for this clone: The identical CDR3 is also encoded by other nucleotide sequences in the sample. The chain recombines TRBV7-9 with TRBJ2-7, with TRBD2 matching 7 bases. This CDR3 is built from 13 residues. Germline CDR1 is SEHNR and CDR2 is FQNEAQ (reference sequence). V was clipped by 5 bases and J by 1 base; unmatched bases: 2. The CDR3 loop reads CASSPGGSYEQYF. In DNA, the CDR3 is TGTGCCAGCAGCCCGGGGGGTTCCTACGAGCAGTACTTC.

This chain uses TRBV4-1 with TRBJ2-3, with D uncertain. The CDR3 loop spans 12 amino acids. Trimming removed 5 bases at V and 2 bases at J, with 5 bases between. Germline CDR1 MGHRA, CDR2 YSYEKL. The CDR3 loop is CASSDTTDTQYF. The CDR3 coding sequence is TGCGCCAGCAGCGACACCACAGATACGCAGTATTTT.

This chain uses TRBV5-5 with TRBJ2-7, with unresolved D. CDR3 length equals 14 residues. In germline, CDR1 is SGHKS, CDR2 YYEKEE (reference sequence). The germline V and J ends were trimmed by 1 base and 0 bases, with 8 bases remaining between them. Here the CDR3 reads CASSLLRLSYEQYF. The CDR3 region has the DNA TGTGCCAGCAGCTTGTTACGCCTCTCCTACGAGCAGTACTTC. Combining the CDR3 with reference TRBV5-5 and TRBJ2-7 gives the whole variable domain DAGVTQSPTHLIKTRGQQVTLRCSPISGHKSVSWYQQVLGQGPQFIFQYYEKEERGRGNFPDRFSARQFPNYSSELNVNALLLGDSALYLCASSLLRLSYEQYFGPGTRLTVT.

Only one count was recorded for this clone. This sequence joins TRBV15 and TRBJ2-3; perhaps D is TRBD1 or TRBD2 (7 bases each). Germline loops: CDR1 LNHNV, CDR2 YYDKDF (reference sequence). Trimming took off 6 bases at V and 3 bases at J, with 22 bases between the two ends. The CDR3 loop spans 17 amino acids. The CDR3 loop reads CATRTTHRGLRTDTQYF. DNA for the CDR3: TGTGCCACCAGGACAACCCACAGGGGACTAAGGACAGATACGCAGTATTTT.

The chain has TRBV27 and TRBJ2-1; the match to TRBD2 covers 8 bases. Germline V gene data show CDR1 as MNHEY and CDR2 as SMNVEV (reference sequence). The CDR3 consists of 19 residues. The junction had 17 bases not matched to a gene; V was cut back by 0 bases and J by 7 bases. The CDR3 bases are TGTGCCAGCAGTTTATCTTCTCCCTCCCAGCGGGAGAGGGGGAATGAGCAGTTCTTC. It is translated as CASSLSSPSQRERGNEQFF.

The CDR3 nucleotides are TGTGCCAGCAGTGACGGCCAGGGGGTTTTGGGCTACACCTTC. This sequence encodes CASSDGQGVLGYTF. This chain joins TRBV6-4 and TRBJ1-2; 7 bases line up with TRBD1. Germline V lookup: CDR1 MRHNA, CDR2 SNTAGT. There are 14 residues in the CDR3. J lost 8 bases, V lost 2 bases, and 8 bases had no gene match.

The chain joins TRBV10-1 to TRBJ1-6; D remains ambiguous. Germline V gives CDR1 WNHNN, CDR2 SYGVQD (reference sequence). The length of the CDR3 is 13 residues. The V end was cut by 10 bases, the J end by 10 bases, with 17 bases between. CDR3 in amino acids: CATADGPTSPLHF. Written as DNA, the CDR3 is TGCGCCACCGCGGACGGTCCAACCTCACCCCTCCACTTT.

This clone was seen only a few times. V usage is TRBV2 and J usage is TRBJ2-7, with 8 bases lining up with TRBD2. Trimming cost V 9 bases and J 0 bases; bases outside gene matches: 7. The CDR3 totals 14 residues. Germline CDR1 SNHLY, CDR2 FYNNEI. The chain's CDR3 is CASSRGGPSYEQYF. CDR3 in DNA: TGTGCCAGTTCTCGGGGGGGGCCCTCCTACGAGCAGTACTTC.

The V and J genes are TRBV6-6 and TRBJ1-1; possible D gene TRBD1, 6 bases. Trimming left V 10 bases short and J 1 base short, with 16 bases between. Looked up from germline, CDR1 is MNHNY and CDR2 is SVGAGI (reference sequence). CDR3 length: 14 amino acids. The CDR3 sequence: CATLRGHKNTEAFF. For the CDR3, the DNA is TGTGCCACGCTGCGGGGACACAAGAACACTGAAGCTTTCTTT.

This rearrangement joins TRBV28 to TRBJ2-7; either TRBD1 or TRBD2 may fit D (5 bases each). Trimming cost V 6 bases and J 2 bases, with 17 bases left between them. Germline CDR1 is MDHEN and CDR2 is SYDVKM. The CDR3 is 15 amino acids. Here the CDR3 reads CASSWGVRGTYEQYF. Written as DNA, the CDR3 is TGTGCCAGCAGCTGGGGCGTTCGGGGAACCTACGAGCAGTACTTC. The whole variable domain, remainder taken from reference TRBV28 and TRBJ2-7, is DVKVTQSSRYLVKRTGEKVFLECVQDMDHENMFWYRQDPGLGLRLIYFSYDVKMKEKGDIPEGYSVSREKKERFSLILESASTNQTSMYLCASSWGVRGTYEQYFGPGTRLTVT.

The sample holds one count of this clone. This chain's CDR3 is CASLLLLGGIYEQYF. CDR3 nucleotide sequence: TGTGCCAGCCTCCTACTGCTAGGGGGTATCTACGAGCAGTACTTC. J is TRBJ2-7 and V is TRBV27, with a possible D match to TRBD1 (6 bases). Trimming took 8 bases from V and 3 from J, leaving 20 bases between them. Germline values: CDR1 MNHEY, CDR2 SMNVEV (reference sequence). The CDR3 length is 15 residues.

This chain connects TRBV28 to TRBJ2-4; D unresolved. Deletions cut 6 bases from V and 0 bases from J, with 18 bases between. CDR1 is MDHEN and CDR2 is SYDVKM in the germline V gene. This CDR3 has 17 amino acids. In DNA form, the CDR3 reads TGTGCCAGCAGCTCTTTCGCCGATCCGCGAGCCAAAAACATTCAGTACTTC. Its protein is CASSSFADPRAKNIQYF.

The gene calls are TRBV5-4 and TRBJ2-5; D might be TRBD2 (5 bases). The CDR3 has 16 residues. Trimming removed 5 bases at V and 4 bases at J, with 21 bases between. Germline V CDR1 and CDR2: SGHNT, YYREEE (reference sequence). The CDR3: CASSRETPRRAETQYF. CDR3 DNA: TGTGCCAGCAGTAGGGAGACTCCACGACGGGCAGAGACCCAGTACTTC.

This chain uses TRBV9 with TRBJ2-3; no definite D call. The V and J ends lost 0 bases and 6 bases respectively, with 5 bases between them. CDR3 length: 12 residues. Germline-derived CDR1 and CDR2 are SGDLS and YYNGEE. Here the CDR3 reads CASSVGSDTQYF. CDR3 coding DNA: TGTGCCAGCAGCGTAGGTAGCGATACGCAGTATTTT.